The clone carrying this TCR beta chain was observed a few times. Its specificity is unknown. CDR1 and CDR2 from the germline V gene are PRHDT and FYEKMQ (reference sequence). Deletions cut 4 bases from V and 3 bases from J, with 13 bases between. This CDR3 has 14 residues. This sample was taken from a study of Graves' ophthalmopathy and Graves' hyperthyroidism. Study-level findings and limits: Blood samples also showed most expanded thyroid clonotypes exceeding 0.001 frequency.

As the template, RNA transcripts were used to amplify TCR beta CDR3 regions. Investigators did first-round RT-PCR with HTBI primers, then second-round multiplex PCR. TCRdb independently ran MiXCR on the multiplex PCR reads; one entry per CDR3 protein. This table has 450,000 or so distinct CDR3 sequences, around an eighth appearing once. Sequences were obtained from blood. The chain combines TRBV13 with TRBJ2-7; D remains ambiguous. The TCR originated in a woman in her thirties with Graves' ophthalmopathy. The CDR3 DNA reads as TGTGCCAGCAGCTACTTTGGACCGGGCTACGAGCAGTACTTC. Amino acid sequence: CASSYFGPGYEQYF.